The 18 T cell receptor beta chains below come from one sample, sequenced in a study of blood T cell repertoires in COVID-19. Using immunoSEQ multiplex PCR, the repertoire was profiled, and TCRdb retains in-frame clones only, with some absent. The sample holds roughly 150,000 clones, roughly 86% seen once. The sample comprised peripheral blood. The receptors here all came from a human donor with acute or convalescent COVID-19. The donor label of this sample is uncertain.

In this sample, this clone turned up a few times. This chain links TRBV15 with TRBJ1-2; 7 bases align to TRBD1. CDR3 length: 12 amino acids. Germline V gene sequence: CDR1 LNHNV, CDR2 YYDKDF (reference sequence). V was pared by 4 bases and J by 10 bases, with 6 bases of the junction left unmatched. The CDR3: CATSIRQGHYTF. The CDR3, as DNA: TGTGCCACCAGCATACGACAGGGACACTACACCTTC.

The rearrangement uses TRBV6-2 or TRBV6-3 and TRBJ2-2; weak D call: TRBD2 (7 bases). The CDR3 extends over 16 amino acids. V lost 2 bases to trimming and J lost 5 bases, with 15 bases between them. Germline V gives CDR1 MNHEY, CDR2 SVGEGT. The CDR3 nucleotides read TGTGCCAGCAGTTACAATCGGGGGGCAAAAACCGGGGAGCTGTTTTTT. It codes for CASSYNRGAKTGELFF.

The rearrangement links TRBV7-9 to TRBJ2-1; 7 bases align to TRBD2. CDR3 size: 12 residues. Looked up from germline, CDR1 is SEHNR and CDR2 is FQNEAQ (reference sequence). V trimming: 8 bases; J trimming: 6 bases; junction bases outside the gene matches: 4. CDR3: CASGLVSNEQFF. For the CDR3, the DNA is TGTGCCAGCGGACTAGTTTCCAATGAGCAGTTCTTC.

The chain has TRBV24-1 and TRBJ1-2; 9 nucleotides agree with TRBD1. Per the germline V gene, CDR1 is KGHDR and CDR2 is SFDVKD. CDR3 length equals 14 residues. J was trimmed by 7 bases and V by 3 bases; bases with no gene match: 5. CDR3 sequence reads: CATSDRDRVGGYTF. In DNA, the CDR3 is TGTGCCACCAGTGATCGGGACAGGGTGGGTGGCTACACCTTC.

V and J are TRBV6-4 and TRBJ2-2, with 9 bases fitting TRBD1. The V and J ends lost 6 bases and 6 bases, in that order; junction bases with no gene match: 5. This CDR3 has 14 amino acids. CDR1 and CDR2 (germline): MRHNA, SNTAGT. CDR3 in DNA: TGTGCCAGCAGGAGGGACAGGGCGGCCGGGGAGCTGTTTTTT. It encodes CASRRDRAAGELFF.

CDR3 protein: CASSVPMRPEAFF. In DNA form, the CDR3 reads TGTGCCAGCAGTGTGCCGATGAGGCCTGAAGCTTTCTTT. V gene TRBV7-9 combines with J gene TRBJ1-1; D call uncertain. Germline V CDR1 and CDR2: SEHNR, FQNEAQ (reference sequence). CDR3 size: 13 residues. V was clipped by 6 bases and J by 6 bases, with 14 bases between them.

About this clone: Different DNA sequences within this sample yield the same CDR3. The chain joins TRBV27 to TRBJ1-5; possible D gene TRBD1, 5 bases. CDR1 and CDR2 (germline): MNHEY, SMNVEV (reference sequence). Trimming took off 3 bases at V and 3 bases at J, with 9 bases between the two ends. The CDR3 contains 14 residues. The DNA for the CDR3 is TGTGCCAGCAGTTTGGCAGGGCTCAATCAGCCCCAGCATTTT. It yields the protein CASSLAGLNQPQHF.

The chain couples TRBV11-2 to TRBJ1-1; D remains unclear. This CDR3 is 14 amino acids long. CDR1 and CDR2 from the germline V gene are SGHAT and FQNNGV. Trimming removed 1 base from V and 0 bases from J, with 6 bases in between. CDR3 loop: CASSLVSLNTEAFF. The CDR3 nucleotides read TGTGCCAGCAGCTTAGTCTCTCTGAACACTGAAGCTTTCTTT.

V is TRBV5-1 and J is TRBJ1-6; D may be TRBD1 (6 bases). The CDR3 spans 17 residues. Trimming pared 2 bases from V and 9 bases from J, leaving 21 bases between. The germline V gene has CDR1 SGHRS and CDR2 YFSETQ. CDR3 amino acids: CASSFQTGQISSSPLHF. For the CDR3, the DNA is TGCGCCAGCAGCTTTCAGACAGGCCAAATAAGCAGTTCACCCCTCCACTTT. Using reference TRBV5-1 and TRBJ1-6 for the parts outside the CDR3, the full variable domain is KAGVTQTPRYLIKTRGQQVTLSCSPISGHRSVSWYQQTPGQGLQFLFEYFSETQRNKGNFPGRFSGRQFSNSRSEMNVSTLELGDSALYLCASSFQTGQISSSPLHFGNGTRLTVT.

This chain links TRBV10-3 with TRBJ2-7, with TRBD1 identical over 9 bases. Trimming took 4 bases from V and 4 from J; bases not matched to a gene: 2. Looked up from germline, CDR1 is ENHRY and CDR2 is SYGVKD. The CDR3 runs to 13 residues. In nucleotides, the CDR3 is TGTGCCATCAGTGGTGGACAGGGGTACGAGCAGTACTTC. As protein: CAISGGQGYEQYF.

The chain couples TRBV7-9 to TRBJ1-1; 7 nucleotides align to TRBD1. V gave up 6 bases and J gave up 7 bases; unmatched junction bases: 14. This CDR3 is built from 15 residues. CDR1 and CDR2 (germline): SEHNR, FQNEAQ (reference sequence). The CDR3 region is CASSRSWVGQVEAFF. In DNA, the CDR3 is TGTGCCAGCAGTCGCTCGTGGGTCGGACAGGTTGAAGCTTTCTTT.

As to this clone: Other DNA sequences in the same sample also yield this CDR3. This chain links TRBV19 with TRBJ1-5; tentative D call: TRBD1 (6 bases). CDR3 size: 15 residues. The germline V gene encodes CDR1 LNHDA and CDR2 SQIVND (reference sequence). V was trimmed by 6 bases and J by 2 bases, leaving 14 bases between them. CDR3 sequence reads: CASSPRGTGNQPQHF. The CDR3 region has the DNA TGTGCCAGTAGCCCCAGGGGTACGGGCAATCAGCCCCAGCATTTT.

This clone was recorded only once. The chain recombines TRBV27 with TRBJ2-5, with TRBD1 identical over 9 bases. From germline, CDR1 is MNHEY and CDR2 SMNVEV (reference sequence). With 4 bases clipped from V and 2 bases from J, the junction kept 17 bases outside the gene matches. This CDR3 is built from 19 residues. CDR3 in DNA: TGTGCCAGCAGTTCTGACAGGGGGGGTAAATTCTTGTGGCAAGAGACCCAGTACTTC. Translated, it gives CASSSDRGGKFLWQETQYF.

This clone was counted between two and nine times. This chain uses TRBV2 with TRBJ1-5; D may be TRBD1 (5 bases). The germline V and J ends were trimmed by 6 bases and 4 bases, with 10 bases remaining between them. The CDR3 totals 13 residues. CDR1 and CDR2 from the germline V gene are SNHLY and FYNNEI. CDR3 bases: TGTGCCAGCAGGGGGGGACCGAATCAGCCCCAGCATTTT. It translates to CASRGGPNQPQHF.

V usage is TRBV3-1 (or the pseudogene TRBV3-2) and J usage is TRBJ1-4; D perhaps matches TRBD1 (5 bases). Germline V gene sequence: CDR1 LGHDT, CDR2 YNNKEL (reference sequence). The CDR3 spans 16 residues. Trimming stripped 2 bases from V and 0 bases from J, with 10 bases between. The CDR3 loop reads CASSQTGGATNEKLFF. The CDR3 nucleotides are TGTGCCAGCAGCCAAACCGGAGGGGCAACTAATGAAAAACTGTTTTTT.

The chain is built from TRBV5-4 and TRBJ2-1; a weak D match, TRBD1 (5 bases). Germline-derived CDR1 and CDR2 are SGHNT and YYREEE (reference sequence). Trimming stripped 0 bases from V and 10 bases from J, with 11 bases between. This CDR3 region has 13 residues. The CDR3 sequence: CASSLEGNREQFF. For the CDR3, the DNA is TGTGCCAGCAGCTTGGAGGGAAACAGGGAGCAGTTCTTC.

The genes are TRBV19 and TRBJ1-1, with D unclear. The CDR3 spans 14 residues. The germline V gene has CDR1 LNHDA and CDR2 SQIVND (reference sequence). Deletions cut 3 bases from V and 3 bases from J, with 11 bases between. The CDR3 nucleotides are TGTGCCAGTAGTATTAGTTTGCGGGACACTGAAGCTTTCTTT. Its translation: CASSISLRDTEAFF.

A single count supports this clone. V usage is TRBV29-1 and J usage is TRBJ1-4; 7 bases line up with TRBD1. Trimming removed 7 bases from V and 4 bases from J; junction bases left unmatched: 9. The CDR3 loop spans 14 amino acids. Germline assignment: CDR1 SQVTM and CDR2 ANQGSEA. The CDR3, as DNA: TGCAGCGCAACCCGGACAGGAGTTAATGAAAAACTGTTTTTT. This codes for CSATRTGVNEKLFF.